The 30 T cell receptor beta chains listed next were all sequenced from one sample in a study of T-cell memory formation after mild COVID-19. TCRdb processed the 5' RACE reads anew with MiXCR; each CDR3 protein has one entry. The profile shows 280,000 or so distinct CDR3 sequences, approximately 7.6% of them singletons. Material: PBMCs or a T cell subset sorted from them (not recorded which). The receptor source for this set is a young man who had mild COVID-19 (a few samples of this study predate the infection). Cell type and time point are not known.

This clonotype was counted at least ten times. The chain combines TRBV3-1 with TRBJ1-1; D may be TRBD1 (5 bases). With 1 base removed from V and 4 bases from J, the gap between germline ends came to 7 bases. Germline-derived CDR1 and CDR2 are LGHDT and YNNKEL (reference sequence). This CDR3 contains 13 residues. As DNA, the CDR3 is TGTGCCAGCAGCCAAGGGAGGGGCACTGAAGCTTTCTTT. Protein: CASSQGRGTEAFF. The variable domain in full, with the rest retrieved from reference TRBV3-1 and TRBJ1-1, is DTAVSQTPKYLVTQMGNDKSIKCEQNLGHDTMYWYKQDSKKFLKIMFSYNNKELIINETVPNRFSPKSPDKAHLNLHINSLELGDSAVYFCASSQGRGTEAFFGQGTRLTVV.

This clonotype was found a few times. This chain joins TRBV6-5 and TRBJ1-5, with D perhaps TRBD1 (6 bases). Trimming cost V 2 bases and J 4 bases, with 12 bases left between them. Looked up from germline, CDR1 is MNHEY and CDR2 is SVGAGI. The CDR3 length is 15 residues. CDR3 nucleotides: TGTGCCAGCAGTTACAACAGGGATGGAAATCAGCCCCAGCATTTT. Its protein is CASSYNRDGNQPQHF.

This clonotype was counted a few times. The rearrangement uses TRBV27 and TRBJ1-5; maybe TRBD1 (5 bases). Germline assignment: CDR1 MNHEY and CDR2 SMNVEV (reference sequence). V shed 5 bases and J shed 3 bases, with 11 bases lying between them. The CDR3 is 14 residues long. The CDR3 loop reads CASSRGGDNQPQHF. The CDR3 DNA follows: TGTGCCAGCAGTCGCGGGGGGGACAATCAGCCCCAGCATTTT.

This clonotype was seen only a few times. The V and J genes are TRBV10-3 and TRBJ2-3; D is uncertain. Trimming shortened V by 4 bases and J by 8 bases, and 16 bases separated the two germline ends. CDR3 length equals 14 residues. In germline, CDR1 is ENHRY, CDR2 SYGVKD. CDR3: CAISVDSAKSTQYF. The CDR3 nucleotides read TGTGCCATCAGTGTAGACTCGGCTAAGTCTACGCAGTATTTT.

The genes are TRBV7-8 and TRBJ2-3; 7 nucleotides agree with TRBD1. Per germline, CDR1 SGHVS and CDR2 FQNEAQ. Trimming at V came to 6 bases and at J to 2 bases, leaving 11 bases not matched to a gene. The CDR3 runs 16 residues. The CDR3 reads CASRLTGLLPTDTQYF. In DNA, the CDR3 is TGTGCCAGCAGGTTGACAGGGCTACTCCCCACAGATACGCAGTATTTT.

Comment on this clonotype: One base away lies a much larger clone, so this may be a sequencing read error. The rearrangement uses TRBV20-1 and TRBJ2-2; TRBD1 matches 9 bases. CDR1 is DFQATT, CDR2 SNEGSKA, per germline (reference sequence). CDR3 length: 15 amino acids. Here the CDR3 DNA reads TGCAGTGCTCGAACCGGCGGGACAGGGACCGGGGAGATGTTTTTT. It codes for CSARTGGTGTGEMFF.

The CDR3 DNA sequence: TGCAGTGCCAGCTCCCCTAGCACAGATACGCAGTATTTT. Protein: CSASSPSTDTQYF. This chain connects TRBV20-1 to TRBJ2-3; D ambiguous. Trimming removed 6 bases from V and 0 bases from J, with 10 bases in between. The CDR3 sequence is 13 residues long. The V gene's germline CDR1 is DFQATT and CDR2 SNEGSKA (reference sequence).

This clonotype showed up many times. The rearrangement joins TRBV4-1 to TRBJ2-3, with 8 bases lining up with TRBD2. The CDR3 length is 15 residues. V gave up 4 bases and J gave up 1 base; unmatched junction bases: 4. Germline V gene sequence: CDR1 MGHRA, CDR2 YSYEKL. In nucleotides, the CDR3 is TGCGCCAGCAGCCTGTACGGGGGGGGCACAGATACGCAGTATTTT. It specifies CASSLYGGGTDTQYF.

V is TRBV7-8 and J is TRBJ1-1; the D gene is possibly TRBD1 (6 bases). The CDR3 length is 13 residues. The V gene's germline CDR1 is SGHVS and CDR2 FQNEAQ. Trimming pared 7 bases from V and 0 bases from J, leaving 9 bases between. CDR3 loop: CASMRGVNTEAFF. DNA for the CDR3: TGTGCCAGCATGAGGGGGGTGAACACTGAAGCTTTCTTT.

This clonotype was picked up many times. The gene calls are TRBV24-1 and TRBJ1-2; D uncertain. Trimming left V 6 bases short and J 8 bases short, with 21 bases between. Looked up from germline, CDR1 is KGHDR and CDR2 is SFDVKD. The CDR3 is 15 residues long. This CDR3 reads CATSPRGSGIGGYTF. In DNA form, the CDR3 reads TGTGCCACCAGTCCTCGAGGCTCGGGGATCGGCGGCTACACCTTC.

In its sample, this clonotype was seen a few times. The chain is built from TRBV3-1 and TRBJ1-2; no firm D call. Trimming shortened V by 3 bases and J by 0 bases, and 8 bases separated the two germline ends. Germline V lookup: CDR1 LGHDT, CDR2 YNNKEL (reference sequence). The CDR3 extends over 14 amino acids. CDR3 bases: TGTGCCAGCAGCCAGGGGATCACTAACTATGGCTACACCTTC. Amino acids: CASSQGITNYGYTF.

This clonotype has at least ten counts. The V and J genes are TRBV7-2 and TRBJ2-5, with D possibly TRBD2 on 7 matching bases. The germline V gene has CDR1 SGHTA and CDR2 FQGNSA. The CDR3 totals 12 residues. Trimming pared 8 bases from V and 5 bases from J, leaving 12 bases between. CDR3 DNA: TGTGCCAGCCGGGGGGCCAGTGAGACCCAGTACTTC. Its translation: CASRGASETQYF.

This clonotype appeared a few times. The CDR3 region is CASSLSAKNIQYF. The CDR3 DNA is TGTGCCAGCAGTTTATCAGCCAAAAACATTCAGTACTTC. The rearrangement links TRBV12-3 or TRBV12-4 to TRBJ2-4; unclear D gene. Trimming cost V 2 bases and J 0 bases, with 2 bases left between them. The CDR3 runs 13 residues.

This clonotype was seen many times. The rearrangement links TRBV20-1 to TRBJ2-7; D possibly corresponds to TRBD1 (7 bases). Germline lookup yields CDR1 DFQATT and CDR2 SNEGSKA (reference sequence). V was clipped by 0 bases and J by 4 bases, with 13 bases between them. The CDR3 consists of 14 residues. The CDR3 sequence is CSARDAGQKYEQYF. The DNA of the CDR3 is TGCAGTGCTAGAGATGCGGGACAGAAATACGAGCAGTACTTC.

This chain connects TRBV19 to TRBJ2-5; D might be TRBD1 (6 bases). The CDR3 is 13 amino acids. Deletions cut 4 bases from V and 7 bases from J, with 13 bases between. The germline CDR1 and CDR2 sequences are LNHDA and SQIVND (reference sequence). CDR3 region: CASSRQVRGTQYF. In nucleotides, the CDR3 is TGTGCCAGTAGTAGACAGGTCCGAGGGACCCAGTACTTC.

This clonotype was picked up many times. The CDR3, as DNA: TGCGCCAGCAGCTTGGGGGGACAGGAGAATCAGCCCCAGCATTTT. It encodes CASSLGGQENQPQHF. The chain has TRBV5-1 and TRBJ1-5; 8 bases line up with TRBD1. Germline CDR1 SGHRS, CDR2 YFSETQ. V lost 0 bases, J lost 4 bases, and 3 bases stayed unmatched. CDR3 length: 15 amino acids. Combining the CDR3 with reference TRBV5-1 and TRBJ1-5 gives the whole variable domain KAGVTQTPRYLIKTRGQQVTLSCSPISGHRSVSWYQQTPGQGLQFLFEYFSETQRNKGNFPGRFSGRQFSNSRSEMNVSTLELGDSALYLCASSLGGQENQPQHFGDGTRLSIL.

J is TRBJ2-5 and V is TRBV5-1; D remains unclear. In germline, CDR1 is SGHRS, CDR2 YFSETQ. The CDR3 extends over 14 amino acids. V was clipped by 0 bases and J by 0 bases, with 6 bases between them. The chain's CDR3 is CASSLGRNQETQYF. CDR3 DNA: TGCGCCAGCAGCTTGGGCCGTAACCAAGAGACCCAGTACTTC.

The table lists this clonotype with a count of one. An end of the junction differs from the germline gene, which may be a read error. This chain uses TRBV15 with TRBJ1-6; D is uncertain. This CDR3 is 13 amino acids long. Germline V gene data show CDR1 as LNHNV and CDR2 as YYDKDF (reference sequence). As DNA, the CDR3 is TGTGCCACCAGCATCCGACCTGAGGCACCCCTCAACTTT. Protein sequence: CATSIRPEAPLNF.

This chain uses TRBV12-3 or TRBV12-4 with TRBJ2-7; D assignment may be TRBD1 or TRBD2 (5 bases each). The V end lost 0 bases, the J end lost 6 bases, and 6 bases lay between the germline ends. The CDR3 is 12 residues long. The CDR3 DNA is TGTGCCAGCAGTTTAGCGGGGGTCGAGCAGTACTTC. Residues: CASSLAGVEQYF.

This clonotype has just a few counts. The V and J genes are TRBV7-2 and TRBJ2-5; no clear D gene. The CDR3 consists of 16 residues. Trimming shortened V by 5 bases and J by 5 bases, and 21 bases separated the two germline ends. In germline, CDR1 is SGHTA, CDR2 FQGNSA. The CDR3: CASSPRPPWRLETQYF. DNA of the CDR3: TGTGCCAGCAGCCCACGACCTCCGTGGCGGTTGGAGACCCAGTACTTC. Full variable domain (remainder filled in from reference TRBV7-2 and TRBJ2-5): GAGVSQSPSNKVTEKGKDVELRCDPISGHTALYWYRQSLGQGLEFLIYFQGNSAPDKSGLPSDRFSAERTGGSVSTLTIQRTQQEDSAVYLCASSPRPPWRLETQYFGPGTRLLVL.

For the CDR3, the DNA is TGTGCCAGCAGCCCTACTGCGCGGGGGGCGGATGAGCAGTTCTTC. It translates to CASSPTARGADEQFF. The V call is TRBV7-2, the J call TRBJ2-1; the match to TRBD2 covers 8 bases. The germline CDR1 and CDR2 sequences are SGHTA and FQGNSA. The V gene end was trimmed by 5 bases and the J gene end by 8 bases; junction bases not matched to a gene: 11. The CDR3 spans 15 residues.

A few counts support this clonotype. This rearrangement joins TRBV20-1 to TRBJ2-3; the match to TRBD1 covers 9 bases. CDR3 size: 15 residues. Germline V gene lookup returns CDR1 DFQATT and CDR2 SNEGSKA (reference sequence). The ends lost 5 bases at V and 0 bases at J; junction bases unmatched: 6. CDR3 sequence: CSALTTGGSTDTQYF. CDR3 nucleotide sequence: TGCAGTGCTTTAACGACAGGGGGGAGCACAGATACGCAGTATTTT.

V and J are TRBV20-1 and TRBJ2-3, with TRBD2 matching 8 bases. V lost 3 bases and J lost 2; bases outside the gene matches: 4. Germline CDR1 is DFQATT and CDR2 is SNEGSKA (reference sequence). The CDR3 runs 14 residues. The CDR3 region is CSARVAGNTDTQYF. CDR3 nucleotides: TGCAGTGCTAGGGTAGCGGGAAACACAGATACGCAGTATTTT.

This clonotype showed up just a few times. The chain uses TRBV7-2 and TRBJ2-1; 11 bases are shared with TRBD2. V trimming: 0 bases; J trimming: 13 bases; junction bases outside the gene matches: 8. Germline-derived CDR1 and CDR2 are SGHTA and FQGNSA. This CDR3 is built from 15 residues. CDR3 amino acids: CASSLALIAGGRQFF. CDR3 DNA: TGTGCCAGCAGCTTAGCGCTGATAGCGGGGGGGCGACAGTTCTTC.

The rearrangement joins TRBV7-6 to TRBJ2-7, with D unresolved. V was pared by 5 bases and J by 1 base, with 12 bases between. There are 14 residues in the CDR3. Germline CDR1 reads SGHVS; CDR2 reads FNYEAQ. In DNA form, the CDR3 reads TGTGCCAGCAGCCCTAAGGGCCCTTCCTACGAGCAGTACGTC. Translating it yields CASSPKGPSYEQYV.

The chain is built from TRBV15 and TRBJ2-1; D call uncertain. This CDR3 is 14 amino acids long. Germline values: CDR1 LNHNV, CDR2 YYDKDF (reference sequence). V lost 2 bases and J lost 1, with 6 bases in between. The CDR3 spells CATSRPRSYNEQFF. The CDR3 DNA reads TGTGCCACCAGCAGACCCCGGTCCTACAATGAGCAGTTCTTC.

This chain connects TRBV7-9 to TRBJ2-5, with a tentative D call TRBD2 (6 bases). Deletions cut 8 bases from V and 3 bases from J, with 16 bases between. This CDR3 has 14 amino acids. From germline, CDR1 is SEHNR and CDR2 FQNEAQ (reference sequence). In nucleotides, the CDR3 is TGTGCCAGCGGACGAGGTAGCGGTGAAGAGACCCAGTACTTC. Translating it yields CASGRGSGEETQYF.

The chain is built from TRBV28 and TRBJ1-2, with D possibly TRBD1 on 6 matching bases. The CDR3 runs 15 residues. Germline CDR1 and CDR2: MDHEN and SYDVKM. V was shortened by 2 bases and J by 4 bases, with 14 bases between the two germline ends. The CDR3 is CASSLGGAQGYGYTF. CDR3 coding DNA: TGTGCCAGCAGTTTAGGGGGGGCGCAGGGCTATGGCTACACCTTC.

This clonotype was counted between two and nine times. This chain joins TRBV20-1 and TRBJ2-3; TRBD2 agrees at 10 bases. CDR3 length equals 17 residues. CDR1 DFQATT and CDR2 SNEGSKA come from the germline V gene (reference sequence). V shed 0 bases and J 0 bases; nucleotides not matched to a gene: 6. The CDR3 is CSARDQGSGGSTDTQYF. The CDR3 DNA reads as TGCAGTGCTAGAGATCAGGGTAGCGGGGGGAGCACAGATACGCAGTATTTT.

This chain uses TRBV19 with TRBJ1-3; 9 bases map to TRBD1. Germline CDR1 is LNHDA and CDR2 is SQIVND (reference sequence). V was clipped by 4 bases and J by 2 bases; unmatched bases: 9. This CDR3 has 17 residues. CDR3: CASSKRGTGTTGNTIYF. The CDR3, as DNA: TGTGCCAGTAGTAAACGCGGGACAGGGACTACTGGAAACACCATATATTTT.